This T cell receptor beta chain was recorded in a study of blood T cells in healthy people across ages. Whole-study findings and limits: Roughly linearly, TCR beta diversity per million T cells fell as age increased. Long-lived donors had more naive CD4+ cells and higher diversity than aged donors.

Combining a sample-barcoded 5' primer with a J-beta primer mix, a second PCR ran for roughly 7 to 11 cycles. From the 5' RACE reads, TCRdb called clonotypes with MiXCR, one entry per CDR3 protein. The sample consists of 800,000 or so distinct CDR3 sequences, 25% of them appearing once. This clonotype was observed a handful of times. As yet, its antigen is unknown. Germline assignment: CDR1 DFQATT and CDR2 SNEGSKA (reference sequence). CDR3 size: 17 residues. The V end lost 5 bases, the J end lost 0 bases, and 20 bases lay between the germline ends. These data were also reused for a study on T cells of mothers and their children. That study adds: Primer M1S, used in the second PCR, introduced sample barcodes and 2-4 random nucleotides. The authors identified no persistent microchimeric T cell clones.

This receptor was taken from a boy younger than 18 in good health. The chain has TRBV20-1 and TRBJ2-1; D could derive from TRBD1 or TRBD2 (5 bases each). Sequences were obtained from blood. This CDR3 is CSAHRLGTASSYNEQFF. CDR3 coding DNA: TGCAGTGCTCATCGGTTAGGGACGGCGAGCTCCTACAATGAGCAGTTCTTC.